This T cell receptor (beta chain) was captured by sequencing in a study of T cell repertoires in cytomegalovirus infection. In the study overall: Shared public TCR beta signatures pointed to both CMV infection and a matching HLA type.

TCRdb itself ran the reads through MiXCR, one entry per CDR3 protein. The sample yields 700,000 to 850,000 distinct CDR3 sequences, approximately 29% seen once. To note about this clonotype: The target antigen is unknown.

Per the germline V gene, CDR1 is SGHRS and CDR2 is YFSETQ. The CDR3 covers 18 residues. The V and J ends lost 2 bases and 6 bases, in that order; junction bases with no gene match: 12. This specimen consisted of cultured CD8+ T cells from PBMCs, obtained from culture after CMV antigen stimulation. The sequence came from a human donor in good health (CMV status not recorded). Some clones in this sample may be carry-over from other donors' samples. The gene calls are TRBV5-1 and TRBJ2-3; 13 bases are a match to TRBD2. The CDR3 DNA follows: TGCGCCAGCAGCTTCGGGACTAGCGGGGATCTAGCACCGGATACGCAGTATTTT. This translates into CASSFGTSGDLAPDTQYF. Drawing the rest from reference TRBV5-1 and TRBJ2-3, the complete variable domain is KAGVTQTPRYLIKTRGQQVTLSCSPISGHRSVSWYQQTPGQGLQFLFEYFSETQRNKGNFPGRFSGRQFSNSRSEMNVSTLELGDSALYLCASSFGTSGDLAPDTQYFGPGTRLTVL.